These 18 T cell receptor beta chains were all obtained from the same sample, sequenced in a study of blood T cells in healthy people across ages. PCR was performed a second time for 7 to 11 cycles using a sample-barcoded 5' primer and a J-beta primer mix. MiXCR, applied by TCRdb to the 5' RACE reads, yields one record per CDR3 protein. The sample contains roughly 1.4 million distinct CDR3 sequences, approximately 59% of which appear only once. Sequencing was carried out using blood. These receptor sequences come from a man aged 18 to 30 in good health.

The chain links TRBV3-1 to TRBJ1-4; unclear D gene. V lost 3 bases to trimming and J lost 3 bases, with 8 bases between them. Germline CDR1 reads LGHDT; CDR2 reads YNNKEL (reference sequence). CDR3 size: 14 residues. The CDR3 region is CASSQRQANEKLFF. CDR3 DNA: TGTGCCAGCAGCCAGCGGCAGGCTAATGAAAAACTGTTTTTT.

This clonotype has more than one count but fewer than ten. V gene TRBV4-2 combines with J gene TRBJ2-1, with D possibly being TRBD2 (6 bases). V was cut by 0 bases and J by 5 bases, with 14 bases left in between. Per germline, CDR1 LGHNA and CDR2 YNFKEQ. This CDR3 comprises 16 residues. The DNA of the CDR3 is TGTGCCAGCAGCCAAGACCCGGCTAGCGCCCACAATGAGCAGTTCTTC. Its translation: CASSQDPASAHNEQFF.

The chain is built from TRBV6-2 or TRBV6-3 and TRBJ1-1; TRBD1 might be the D (5 bases). The germline gives CDR1 MNHEY, CDR2 SVGEGT. V was clipped by 2 bases and J by 2 bases, with 9 bases between them. CDR3 size: 14 residues. CDR3 bases: TGTGCCAGCAGTTACGGGACCTCTAACACTGAAGCTTTCTTT. Residues: CASSYGTSNTEAFF.

This chain links TRBV6-1 with TRBJ1-5; a possible D gene is TRBD1 (5 bases). The germline CDR1 and CDR2 sequences are MNHNS and SASEGT. The CDR3 contains 15 residues. Trimming left V 4 bases short and J 2 bases short, with 12 bases between. This chain's CDR3 is CASSANRQRNQPQHF. The CDR3 coding sequence is TGTGCCAGCAGTGCGAACAGGCAGCGCAATCAGCCCCAGCATTTT.

The CDR3, as DNA: TGTGCCAGCAGCAACCCGGGACTAGCGGGTGGGAAGACCCAGTACTTC. Protein sequence: CASSNPGLAGGKTQYF. The gene calls are TRBV11-2 and TRBJ2-5, with 12 bases aligning to TRBD2. The CDR3 consists of 16 residues. Germline V gives CDR1 SGHAT, CDR2 FQNNGV. Trimming removed 5 bases from V and 6 bases from J; junction bases left unmatched: 10.

V is TRBV2 and J is TRBJ2-5; D not certain. The J call may be incorrect, as the DNA end agrees better with TRBJ2-7. Germline-derived CDR1 and CDR2 are SNHLY and FYNNEI. The CDR3 loop spans 10 amino acids. The CDR3 spells CASSSFEQYF. The DNA for the CDR3 is TGTGCCAGCAGCTCATTCGAGCAGTACTTC.

This CDR3 is CSARGQNIQYF. In DNA form, the CDR3 reads TGCAGTGCCAGGGGCCAAAACATTCAGTACTTC. The rearrangement joins TRBV20-1 to TRBJ2-5; TRBD1 might be the D (6 bases). TRBJ2-4 matches the DNA end more closely, so the J call is doubtful. This CDR3 has 11 amino acids. CDR1 is DFQATT and CDR2 is SNEGSKA in the germline V gene (reference sequence).

The chain has TRBV7-9 and TRBJ1-2; 8 nucleotides line up with TRBD1. Looked up from germline, CDR1 is SEHNR and CDR2 is FQNEAQ (reference sequence). The CDR3 length is 15 residues. V shed 5 bases, J shed 8 bases, and the junction held 13 bases outside the gene matches. CDR3 protein: CASSRGTGPSEGYTF. The CDR3 region has the DNA TGTGCCAGCAGCCGAGGGACAGGTCCTTCTGAGGGCTACACCTTC. The full variable domain, completed using reference TRBV7-9 and TRBJ1-2, is DTGVSQNPRHKITKRGQNVTFRCDPISEHNRLYWYRQTLGQGPEFLTYFQNEAQLEKSRLLSDRFSAERPKGSFSTLEIQRTEQGDSAMYLCASSRGTGPSEGYTFGSGTRLTVV.

This clonotype came up a few times. The chain uses TRBV3-1 and TRBJ1-4, with D possibly being TRBD1 (5 bases). Trimming stripped 1 base from V and 7 bases from J, with 7 bases between. Germline assignment: CDR1 LGHDT and CDR2 YNNKEL (reference sequence). CDR3 length equals 13 residues. The CDR3 DNA reads as TGTGCCAGCAGCCAAGGAGACAGTGAAAAACTGTTTTTT. Translating it yields CASSQGDSEKLFF.

The V and J genes are TRBV20-1 and TRBJ2-7, with no clear D. This CDR3 contains 14 residues. The germline gives CDR1 DFQATT, CDR2 SNEGSKA (reference sequence). V gave up 0 bases and J gave up 0 bases, with 9 bases separating them. Here the CDR3 reads CSAREAVASYEQYF. CDR3 DNA: TGCAGTGCTAGAGAGGCAGTGGCCTCCTACGAGCAGTACTTC.

This clonotype was recorded at least ten times. This sequence joins TRBV5-1 and TRBJ2-3; the D is unclear. The germline gives CDR1 SGHRS, CDR2 YFSETQ. Deletions cut 2 bases from V and 2 bases from J, with 6 bases between. The CDR3 extends over 13 amino acids. CDR3 amino acids: CASSFQSTDTQYF. CDR3 DNA sequence: TGCGCCAGCAGCTTTCAATCCACAGATACGCAGTATTTT.

This clonotype was detected once. The chain uses TRBV6-2 or TRBV6-3 and TRBJ2-7; no firm D call. CDR1 and CDR2 (germline): MNHEY, SVGEGT. V was clipped by 8 bases and J by 2 bases, with 13 bases between them. The CDR3 totals 13 residues. The CDR3 DNA follows: TGTGCCAGCTTCGACGGGTTCACCTACGAGCAGTACTTC. It is translated as CASFDGFTYEQYF.

This clonotype was seen more than once but under ten times. This chain links TRBV12-3 or TRBV12-4 with TRBJ2-2; D uncertain. The CDR3 loop spans 15 amino acids. Deletions cut 6 bases from V and 7 bases from J, with 18 bases between. CDR3 nucleotide sequence: TGTGCCAGCAGACAAACCCCCGAAAAGGGCGGGGAGCTGTTTTTT. It encodes CASRQTPEKGGELFF.

The J gene is TRBJ2-1, the V gene TRBV29-1; D is unresolved. The CDR3 is made up of 13 amino acids. Germline CDR1 is SQVTM and CDR2 is ANQGSEA. The V end was cut by 5 bases, the J end by 5 bases, with 13 bases between. The CDR3 sequence is CSVRVVTNNEQFF. The CDR3 DNA follows: TGCAGCGTTCGAGTAGTGACCAACAATGAGCAGTTCTTC.

The gene calls are TRBV29-1 and TRBJ2-7; 14 bases align to TRBD2. J gave up 7 bases and V 6 bases, and 5 bases lay outside the gene matches. Germline V CDR1 and CDR2: SQVTM, ANQGSEA. The CDR3 has 13 residues. In DNA, the CDR3 is TGCAGCGTCCGACTAGCGGGGGGGGGAGAGCAGTACTTC. It translates to CSVRLAGGGEQYF.

V usage is TRBV5-1 and J usage is TRBJ1-4, with 7 bases aligning to TRBD1. V lost 3 bases to trimming and J lost 8 bases; unmatched junction nucleotides: 7. This CDR3 comprises 14 residues. Germline-derived CDR1 and CDR2 are SGHRS and YFSETQ. CDR3 DNA sequence: TGCGCCAGCAGCTCATCCGGGACAGAGGAAAAACTGTTTTTT. Amino acid sequence: CASSSSGTEEKLFF.

The rearrangement joins TRBV12-3 or TRBV12-4 to TRBJ2-7, with D possibly being TRBD2 (6 bases). CDR3 length: 15 residues. V lost 6 bases and J 7 bases, leaving 22 bases between the germline ends. The CDR3, as DNA: TGTGCCAGCAGACGCTCTAGGGGAGGCCCCTGGGAGCAGTACTTC. This sequence encodes CASRRSRGGPWEQYF.

CDR3 coding DNA: TGTGCCAGCAGTGAAGATAGGGTGGGACAGGGGATTGGGGAGCAGTACTTC. Translating it yields CASSEDRVGQGIGEQYF. The gene calls are TRBV2 and TRBJ2-7; 10 nucleotides align to TRBD1. The V segment lost 1 base and the J segment 7 bases; nucleotides outside the gene matches: 13. The CDR3 contains 17 residues. Germline V gene lookup returns CDR1 SNHLY and CDR2 FYNNEI. The whole variable domain, filled in from reference TRBV2 and TRBJ2-7, reads EPEVTQTPSHQVTQMGQEVILRCVPISNHLYFYWYRQILGQKVEFLVSFYNNEISEKSEIFDDQFSVERPDGSNFTLKIRSTKLEDSAMYFCASSEDRVGQGIGEQYFGPGTRLTVT.